These T cell receptor beta chains were read from a single sample in a study of CD8 T cells in ankylosing spondylitis. A single record per CDR3 protein comes from TCRdb applying MiXCR to the 5' RACE reads. The repertoire holds over 700,000 distinct CDR3 sequences, with roughly 20% as singletons. The sequenced sample consisted of blood, either unsorted or a sorted T cell fraction (not recorded which). These receptors originate from a male donor with ankylosing spondylitis. Each CDR3 is given with its conserved first and last residue. The order of the fields is V gene, J gene, D gene, clone size, CDR3 length, CDR3 protein. A D gene is named only where the DNA matches it firmly. Clone size is shown for a subset of rows, as once, few, many or a class of expanded clone.

>TRBV5-1|TRBJ1-2|NA|few|14
CASSSGGQELGYTF
>TRBV12-5|TRBJ1-1|NA|few|17
CASGLLGTSSSDTEAFF
>TRBV21-1|TRBJ2-7|NA|NA|16
CASSKDPQTGDYEQYF
>TRBV7-9|TRBJ1-1|NA|few|15
CASSSLEGQNTEAFF
>TRBV18|TRBJ1-4|TRBD1|few|19
CASSPRTGVGGATNEKLFF
>TRBV2|TRBJ1-4|NA|few|15
CASSVWGGIGEKLFF
>TRBV4-2|TRBJ2-3|NA|few|16
CASRPWSGGSTDTQYF
>TRBV5-4|TRBJ1-1|NA|NA|15
CASSLLPGAGGEAFF
>TRBV4-2|TRBJ2-5|TRBD2|many|16
CASSGARGDKEETQYF
>TRBV5-1|TRBJ2-4|NA|NA|14
CASSPDREGDIQYF
>TRBV12-3/TRBV12-4|TRBJ2-5|TRBD2|NA|15
CASSTGLAGGETQYF
>TRBV5-1|TRBJ2-5|NA|few|15
CASSLARGASETQYF
>TRBV3-1|TRBJ2-2|NA|NA|13
CASSHLYAGELFF
>TRBV10-3|TRBJ2-7|TRBD1|NA|14
CAISVDRDVNEQYF
>TRBV28|TRBJ1-4|TRBD1|few|15
CASTAGGTDNEKLFF
>TRBV18|TRBJ1-2|TRBD1|few|14
CASSPTGVTYGYTF
>TRBV20-1|TRBJ2-4|NA|NA|15
CSARPEGTPVAIQYF
>TRBV9|TRBJ1-3|TRBD1|few|15
CASSVGQGFGNTIYF
>TRBV10-3|TRBJ2-3|TRBD2|NA|18
CAISEWGEPGLETDTQYF
>TRBV11-2|TRBJ1-1|TRBD1|NA|18
CASSSQRGQGARYTEAFF
>TRBV10-3|TRBJ2-5|TRBD2|few|20
CAISGTGTARLAGEEETQYF
>TRBV20-1|TRBJ1-5|TRBD1|NA|15
CSARDGQETQGPQHF
>TRBV12-3/TRBV12-4|TRBJ1-1|NA|few|14
CASSLRGAVAEAFF
>TRBV18|TRBJ2-5|TRBD2|NA|14
CASSPPGLTETQYF
>TRBV5-1|TRBJ2-3|NA|NA|15
CASSTGTYNTDTQYF
>TRBV20-1|TRBJ2-3|TRBD2|NA|16
CCARVVGGGRADTQYF
>TRBV5-1|TRBJ2-5|NA|few|13
CASIRARTVTQYF
>TRBV7-8|TRBJ2-5|NA|NA|13
CASTIEGSETQYF
>TRBV5-8|TRBJ1-1|NA|few|14
CASRLPGQNTEAFF
>TRBV20-1|TRBJ2-2|NA|NA|15
CSARDTYSNTGELFF
>TRBV27|TRBJ2-7|NA|NA|13
CASSPIGIYEQYF
>TRBV5-1|TRBJ2-1|TRBD1|few|14
CASTRDRTNNEQFF
>TRBV6-2/TRBV6-3|TRBJ2-4|TRBD1|NA|16
CASSYAGTGGQNIQYF
>TRBV6-1|TRBJ2-2|TRBD1|NA|14
CASSRTGVDGELFF
>TRBV5-6|TRBJ2-7|NA|many|11
CASSVAYEQYF
>TRBV2|TRBJ2-3|TRBD2|NA|15
CASSGLAASTDTQYF
>TRBV21-1|TRBJ2-1|NA|few|12
CASSKGKDEQFF
>TRBV6-1|TRBJ2-7|TRBD1|few|14
CASGHGDRWFAQYF
>TRBV6-1|TRBJ2-7|NA|few|14
CASSGVGAPHEQYF
>TRBV7-6|TRBJ1-5|NA|few|18
CASSPVVGGLLSNQPQHF
>TRBV10-3|TRBJ1-2|NA|many|15
CAICPTSFPRYGYTF